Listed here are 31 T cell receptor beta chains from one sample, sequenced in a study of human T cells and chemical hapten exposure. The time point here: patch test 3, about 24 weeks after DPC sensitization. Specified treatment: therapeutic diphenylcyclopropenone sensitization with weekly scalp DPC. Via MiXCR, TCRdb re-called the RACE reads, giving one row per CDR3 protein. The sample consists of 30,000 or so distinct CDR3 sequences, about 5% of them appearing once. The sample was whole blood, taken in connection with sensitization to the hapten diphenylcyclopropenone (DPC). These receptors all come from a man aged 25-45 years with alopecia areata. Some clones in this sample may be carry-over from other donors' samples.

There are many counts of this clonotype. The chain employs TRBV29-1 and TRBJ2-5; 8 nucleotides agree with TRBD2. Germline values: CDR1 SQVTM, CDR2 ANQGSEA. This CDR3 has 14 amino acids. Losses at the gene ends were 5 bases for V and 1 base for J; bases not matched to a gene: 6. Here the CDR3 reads CSVRSSGSQETQYF. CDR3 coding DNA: TGCAGCGTTAGGTCTAGCGGGTCCCAAGAGACCCAGTACTTC. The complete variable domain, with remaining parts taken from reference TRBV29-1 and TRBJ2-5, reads SAVISQKPSRDICQRGTSLTIQCQVDSQVTMMFWYRQQPGQSLTLIATANQGSEATYESGFVIDKFPISRPNLTFSTLTVSNMSPEDSSIYLCSVRSSGSQETQYFGPGTRLLVL.

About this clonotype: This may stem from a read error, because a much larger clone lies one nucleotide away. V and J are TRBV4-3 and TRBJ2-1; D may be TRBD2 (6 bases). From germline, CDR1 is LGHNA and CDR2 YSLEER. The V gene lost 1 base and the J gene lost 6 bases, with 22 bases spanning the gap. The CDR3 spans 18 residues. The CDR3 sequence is CASSQGGRLSGVLNEQFF. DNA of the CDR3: TGCGCCAGCAGCCAAGGGGGCCGTCTGTCGGGGGTCCTCAATGAGCAGTTCTTC.

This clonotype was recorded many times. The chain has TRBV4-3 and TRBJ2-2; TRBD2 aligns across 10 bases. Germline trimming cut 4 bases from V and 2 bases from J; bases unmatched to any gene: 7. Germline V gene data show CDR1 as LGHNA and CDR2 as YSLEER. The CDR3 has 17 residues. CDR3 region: CASSPRGTSANTGELFF. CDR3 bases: TGCGCCAGCAGCCCAAGGGGGACTAGCGCTAACACCGGGGAGCTGTTTTTT.

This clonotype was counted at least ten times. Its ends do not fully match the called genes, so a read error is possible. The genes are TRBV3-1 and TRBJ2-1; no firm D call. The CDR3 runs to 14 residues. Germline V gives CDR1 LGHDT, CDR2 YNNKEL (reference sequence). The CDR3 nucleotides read TGTGCCAGCAGTCAAGGGTCAGAGTACAATGAGCAGTTCTTC. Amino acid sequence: CASSQGSEYNEQFF.

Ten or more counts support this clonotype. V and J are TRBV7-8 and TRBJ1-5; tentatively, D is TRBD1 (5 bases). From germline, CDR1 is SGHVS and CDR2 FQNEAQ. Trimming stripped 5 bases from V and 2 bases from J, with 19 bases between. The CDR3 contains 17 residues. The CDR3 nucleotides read TGTGCCAGCAGCCCGCGGGACGACGCCCGACGCAATCAGCCCCAGCATTTT. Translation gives CASSPRDDARRNQPQHF. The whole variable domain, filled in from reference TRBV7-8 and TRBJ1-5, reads GAGVSQSPRYKVAKRGQDVALRCDPISGHVSLFWYQQALGQGPEFLTYFQNEAQLDKSGLPSDRFFAERPEGSVSTLKIQRTQQEDSAVYLCASSPRDDARRNQPQHFGDGTRLSIL.

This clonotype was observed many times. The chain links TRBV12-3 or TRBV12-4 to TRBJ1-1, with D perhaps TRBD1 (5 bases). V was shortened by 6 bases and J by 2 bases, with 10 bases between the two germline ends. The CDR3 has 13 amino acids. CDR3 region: CASRATANTEAFF. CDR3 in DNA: TGTGCCAGCAGGGCGACAGCTAACACTGAAGCTTTCTTT.

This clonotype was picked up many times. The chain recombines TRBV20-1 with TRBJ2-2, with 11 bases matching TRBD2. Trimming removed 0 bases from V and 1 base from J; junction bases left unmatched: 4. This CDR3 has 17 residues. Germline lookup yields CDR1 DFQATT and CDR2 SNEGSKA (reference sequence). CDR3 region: CSARDRGTSGNTGELFF. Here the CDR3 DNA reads TGCAGTGCTAGAGATCGGGGGACTAGCGGGAACACCGGGGAGCTGTTTTTT.

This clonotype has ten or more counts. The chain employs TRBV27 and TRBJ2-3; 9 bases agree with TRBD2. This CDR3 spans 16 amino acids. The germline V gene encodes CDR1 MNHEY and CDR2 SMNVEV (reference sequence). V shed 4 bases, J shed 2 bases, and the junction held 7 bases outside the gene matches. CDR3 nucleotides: TGTGCCAGCAGTTACCGCCTAGCGGGATCCACAGATACGCAGTATTTT. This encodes CASSYRLAGSTDTQYF.

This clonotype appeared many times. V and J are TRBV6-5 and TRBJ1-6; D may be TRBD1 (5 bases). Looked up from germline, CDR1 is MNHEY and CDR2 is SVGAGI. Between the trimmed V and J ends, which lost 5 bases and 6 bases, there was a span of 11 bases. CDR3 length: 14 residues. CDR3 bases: TGTGCCAGCAGTCCTGACAGAAGTAATTCACCCCTCCACTTT. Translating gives CASSPDRSNSPLHF.

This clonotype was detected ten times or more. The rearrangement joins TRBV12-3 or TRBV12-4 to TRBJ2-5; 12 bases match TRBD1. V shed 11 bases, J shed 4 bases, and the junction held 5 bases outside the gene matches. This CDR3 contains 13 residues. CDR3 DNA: TGTGCCGGGAGGGACAGGGGGCGAGAGACCCAGTACTTC. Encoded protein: CAGRDRGRETQYF.

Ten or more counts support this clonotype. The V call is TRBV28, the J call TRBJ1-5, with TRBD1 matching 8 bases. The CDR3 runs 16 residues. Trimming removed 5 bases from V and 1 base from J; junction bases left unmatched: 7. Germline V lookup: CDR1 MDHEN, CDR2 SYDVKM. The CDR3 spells CASSPPDRESNQPQHF. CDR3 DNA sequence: TGTGCCAGCAGTCCCCCGGACAGGGAGAGCAATCAGCCCCAGCATTTT.

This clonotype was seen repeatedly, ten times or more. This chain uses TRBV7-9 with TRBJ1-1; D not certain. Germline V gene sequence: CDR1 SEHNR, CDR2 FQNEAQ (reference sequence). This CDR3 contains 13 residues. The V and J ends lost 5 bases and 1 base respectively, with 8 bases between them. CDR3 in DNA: TGTGCCAGCAGCCTTGCACAGAACACTGAAGCTTTCTTT. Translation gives CASSLAQNTEAFF.

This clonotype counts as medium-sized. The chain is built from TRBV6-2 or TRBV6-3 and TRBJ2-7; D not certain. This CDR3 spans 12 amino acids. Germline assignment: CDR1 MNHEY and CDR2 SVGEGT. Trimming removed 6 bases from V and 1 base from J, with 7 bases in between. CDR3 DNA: TGTGCCAGCAGACATCGGTCCTACGAGCAGTACTTC. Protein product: CASRHRSYEQYF.

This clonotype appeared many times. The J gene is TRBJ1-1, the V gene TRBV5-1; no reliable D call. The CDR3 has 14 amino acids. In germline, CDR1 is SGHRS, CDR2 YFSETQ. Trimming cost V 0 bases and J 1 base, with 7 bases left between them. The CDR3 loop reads CASSLGPENTEAFF. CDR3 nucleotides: TGCGCCAGCAGCTTGGGGCCGGAGAACACTGAAGCTTTCTTT.

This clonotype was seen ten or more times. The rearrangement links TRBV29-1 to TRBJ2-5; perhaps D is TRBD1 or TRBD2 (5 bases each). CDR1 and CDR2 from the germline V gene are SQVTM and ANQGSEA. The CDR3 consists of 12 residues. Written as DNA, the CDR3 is TGCAGTTTATCGGGGCCCCAAGAGACCCAGTACTTC. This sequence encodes CSLSGPQETQYF.

CDR3 DNA: TGTGCCAGATCCGGGACAGGGAACTACAATGAGCAGTTCTTC. Amino acid sequence: CARSGTGNYNEQFF. The chain recombines TRBV2 with TRBJ2-1; 9 positions agree with TRBD1. This CDR3 contains 14 residues. Germline V gene data show CDR1 as SNHLY and CDR2 as FYNNEI. J was trimmed by 3 bases and V by 9 bases; bases with no gene match: 6.

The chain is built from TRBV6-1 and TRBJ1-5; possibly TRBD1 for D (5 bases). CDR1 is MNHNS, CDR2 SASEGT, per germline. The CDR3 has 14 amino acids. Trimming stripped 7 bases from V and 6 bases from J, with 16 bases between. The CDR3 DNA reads TGTGCCAGCATCAAAGGACAAACGGCTCAGCCCCAGCATTTT. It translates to CASIKGQTAQPQHF.

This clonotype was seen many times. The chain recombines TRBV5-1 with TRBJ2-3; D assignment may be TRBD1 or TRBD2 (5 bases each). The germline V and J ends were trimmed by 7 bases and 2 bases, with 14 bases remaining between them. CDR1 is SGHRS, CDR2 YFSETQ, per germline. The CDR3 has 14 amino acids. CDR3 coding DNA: TGCGCCAGCGCCGCGAGGGGTGACACAGATACGCAGTATTTT. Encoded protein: CASAARGDTDTQYF.

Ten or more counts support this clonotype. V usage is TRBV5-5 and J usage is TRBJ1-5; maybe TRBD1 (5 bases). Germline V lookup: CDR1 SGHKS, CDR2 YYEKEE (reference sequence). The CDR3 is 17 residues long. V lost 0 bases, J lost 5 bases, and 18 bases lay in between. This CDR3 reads CASSLAVGGFNDQPQHF. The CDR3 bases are TGTGCCAGCAGCTTGGCCGTGGGGGGATTCAATGATCAGCCCCAGCATTTT.

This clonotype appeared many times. The CDR3 protein is CASSWTGEPNTGELFF. In nucleotides, the CDR3 is TGTGCCAGCAGCTGGACAGGGGAACCGAACACCGGGGAGCTGTTTTTT. The V and J genes are TRBV11-3 and TRBJ2-2; 9 bases are a match to TRBD1. The CDR3 has 16 amino acids. Germline assignment: CDR1 SGHNT and CDR2 YENEEA. Germline trimming cut 4 bases from V and 0 bases from J; bases unmatched to any gene: 3. Full variable domain (missing parts from reference TRBV11-3 and TRBJ2-2): EAGVVQSPRYKIIEKKQPVAFWCNPISGHNTLYWYLQNLGQGPELLIRYENEEAVDDSQLPKDRFSAERLKGVDSTLKIQPAELGDSAVYLCASSWTGEPNTGELFFGEGSRLTVL.

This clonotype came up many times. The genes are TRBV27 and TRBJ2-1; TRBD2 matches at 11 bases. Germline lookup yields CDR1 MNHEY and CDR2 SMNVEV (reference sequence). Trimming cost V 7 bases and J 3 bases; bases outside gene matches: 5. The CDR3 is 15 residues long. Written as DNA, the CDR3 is TGTGCCAGCACCCCTAGCGGGGGGAACTACAATGAGCAGTTCTTC. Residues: CASTPSGGNYNEQFF.

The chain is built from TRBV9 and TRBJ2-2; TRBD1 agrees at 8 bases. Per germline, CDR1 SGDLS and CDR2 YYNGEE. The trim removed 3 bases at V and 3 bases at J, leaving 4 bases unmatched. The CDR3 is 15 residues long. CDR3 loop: CASSARQGHTGELFF. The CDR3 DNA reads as TGTGCCAGCAGCGCCCGACAGGGGCACACCGGGGAGCTGTTTTTT. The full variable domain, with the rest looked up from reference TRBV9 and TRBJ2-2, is DSGVTQTPKHLITATGQRVTLRCSPRSGDLSVYWYQQSLDQGLQFLIQYYNGEERAKGNILERFSAQQFPDLHSELNLSSLELGDSALYFCASSARQGHTGELFFGEGSRLTVL.

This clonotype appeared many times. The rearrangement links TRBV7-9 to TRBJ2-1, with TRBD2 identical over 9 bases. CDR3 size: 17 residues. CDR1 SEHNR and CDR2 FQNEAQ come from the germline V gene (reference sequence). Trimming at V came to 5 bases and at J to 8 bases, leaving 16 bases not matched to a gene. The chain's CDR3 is CASSPPGGGRASHEQFF. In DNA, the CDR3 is TGTGCCAGCAGCCCCCCCGGGGGCGGGAGGGCCAGTCATGAGCAGTTCTTC.

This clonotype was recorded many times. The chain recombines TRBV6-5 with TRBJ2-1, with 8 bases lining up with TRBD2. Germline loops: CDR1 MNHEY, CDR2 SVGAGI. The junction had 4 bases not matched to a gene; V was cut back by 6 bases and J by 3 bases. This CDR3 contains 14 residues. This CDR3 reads CASSPGTSYNEQFF. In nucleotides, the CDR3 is TGTGCCAGCAGCCCCGGGACTAGCTACAATGAGCAGTTCTTC.

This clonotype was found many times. This chain's CDR3 is CASSTGGRETQYF. The CDR3 DNA follows: TGTGCCAGTAGTACAGGGGGCCGGGAGACCCAGTACTTC. The V call is TRBV19, the J call TRBJ2-5; TRBD1 agrees at 8 bases. The germline CDR1 and CDR2 sequences are LNHDA and SQIVND (reference sequence). The CDR3 sequence is 13 residues long. J lost 5 bases, V lost 4 bases, and 3 bases had no gene match.

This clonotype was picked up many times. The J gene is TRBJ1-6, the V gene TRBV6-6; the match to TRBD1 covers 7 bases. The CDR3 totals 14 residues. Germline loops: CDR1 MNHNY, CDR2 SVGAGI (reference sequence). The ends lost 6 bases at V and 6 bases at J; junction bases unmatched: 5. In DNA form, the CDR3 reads TGTGCCAGCAGCCCACAGGGGTCTAATTCACCCCTCCACTTT. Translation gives CASSPQGSNSPLHF.

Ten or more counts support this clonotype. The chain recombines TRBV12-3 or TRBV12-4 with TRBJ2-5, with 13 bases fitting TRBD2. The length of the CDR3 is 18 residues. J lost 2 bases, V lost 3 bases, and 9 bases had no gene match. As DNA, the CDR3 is TGTGCCAGCAGTTTTACCCCATCGACTAGCGGGGGGCAAGAGACCCAGTACTTC. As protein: CASSFTPSTSGGQETQYF.

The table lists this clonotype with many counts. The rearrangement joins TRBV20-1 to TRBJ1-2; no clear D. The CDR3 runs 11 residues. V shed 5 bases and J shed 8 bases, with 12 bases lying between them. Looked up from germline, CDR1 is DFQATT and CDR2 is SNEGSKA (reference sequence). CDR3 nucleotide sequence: TGCAGTGCTCGGGCCGAAGGGGGCTACACCTTC. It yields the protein CSARAEGGYTF.

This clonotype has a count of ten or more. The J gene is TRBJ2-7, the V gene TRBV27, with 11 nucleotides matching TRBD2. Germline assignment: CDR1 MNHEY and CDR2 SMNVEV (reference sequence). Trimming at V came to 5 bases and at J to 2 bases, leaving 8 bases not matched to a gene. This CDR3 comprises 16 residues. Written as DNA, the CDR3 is TGTGCCAGCAGTCCCCTCCAGGGACTAGCGGCCTACGAGCAGTACTTC. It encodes CASSPLQGLAAYEQYF.

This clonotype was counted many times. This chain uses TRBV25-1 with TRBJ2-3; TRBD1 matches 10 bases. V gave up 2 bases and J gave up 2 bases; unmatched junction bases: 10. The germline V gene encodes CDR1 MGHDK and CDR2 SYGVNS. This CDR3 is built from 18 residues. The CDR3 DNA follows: TGTGCCAGCAGTGAAAATTCCTGGACAGGGGGTGCCACAGATACGCAGTATTTT. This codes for CASSENSWTGGATDTQYF.

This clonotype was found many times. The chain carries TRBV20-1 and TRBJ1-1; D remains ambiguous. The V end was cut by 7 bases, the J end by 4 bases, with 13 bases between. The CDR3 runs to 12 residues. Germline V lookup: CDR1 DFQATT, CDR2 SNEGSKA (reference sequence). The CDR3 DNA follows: TGCAGTGGGTTGGGAGGGCTCACTGAAGCTTTCTTT. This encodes CSGLGGLTEAFF.